This T cell receptor beta chain comes out of a study of blood T cell repertoires in COVID-19. Across the whole study: The United States, Italy and Spain provided the acute and convalescent COVID-19 samples.

Germline V lookup: CDR1 MNHEY, CDR2 SVGAGI. With 0 bases removed from V and 4 bases from J, the gap between germline ends came to 9 bases. The CDR3 is 14 amino acids. The cohort comprised adults aged about 18 to 90 years residing in approximately 25 US areas. Participants' own reports of clinical history determined their cohort assignment. Per the study methods: Amplification of reference gene primers provided the estimated nucleated cell counts. Assay: immunoSEQ multiplex PCR; the TCRdb copy retains only in-frame clones and omits some. The V and J calls and clone size were taken over from that table, and D and trimming were inferred from the DNA. The sample contains about 180,000 clones, 86% of which appear only once.

The source is a woman between 25 and 40 years old who had recovered from COVID-19. The chain has TRBV6-5 and TRBJ1-2, with D unresolved. The specimen was PBMCs or T cells enriched from blood (not recorded which). In DNA, the CDR3 is TGTGCCAGCAGTTACTCGGGCATGGGCTATGGCTACACCTTC. Translated, it gives CASSYSGMGYGYTF.